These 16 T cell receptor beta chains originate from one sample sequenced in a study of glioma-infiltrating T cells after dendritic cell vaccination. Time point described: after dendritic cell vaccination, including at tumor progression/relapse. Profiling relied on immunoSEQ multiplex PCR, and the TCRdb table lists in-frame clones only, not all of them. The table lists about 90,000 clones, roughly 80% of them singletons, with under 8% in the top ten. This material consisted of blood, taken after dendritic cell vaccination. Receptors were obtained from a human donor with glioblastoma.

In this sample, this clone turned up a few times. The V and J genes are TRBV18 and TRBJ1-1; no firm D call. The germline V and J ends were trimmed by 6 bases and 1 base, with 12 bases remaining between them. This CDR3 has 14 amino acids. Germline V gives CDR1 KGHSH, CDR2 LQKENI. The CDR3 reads CASSPTHGNTEAFF. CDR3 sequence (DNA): TGTGCCAGCTCCCCGACACATGGGAACACTGAAGCTTTCTTT.

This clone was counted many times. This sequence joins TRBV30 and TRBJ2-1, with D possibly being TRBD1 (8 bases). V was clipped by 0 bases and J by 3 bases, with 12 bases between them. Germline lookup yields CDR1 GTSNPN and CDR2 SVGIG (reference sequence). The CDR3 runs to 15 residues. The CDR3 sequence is CAWSVQGGDYNEQFF. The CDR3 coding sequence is TGTGCCTGGAGTGTACAGGGGGGGGACTACAATGAGCAGTTCTTC.

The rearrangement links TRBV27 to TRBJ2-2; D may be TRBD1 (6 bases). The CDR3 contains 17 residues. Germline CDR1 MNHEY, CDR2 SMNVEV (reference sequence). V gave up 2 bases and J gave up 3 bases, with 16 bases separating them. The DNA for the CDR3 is TGTGCCAGCAGTTTAACCTCCTGGACAGCAGACACCGGGGAGCTGTTTTTT. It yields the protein CASSLTSWTADTGELFF.

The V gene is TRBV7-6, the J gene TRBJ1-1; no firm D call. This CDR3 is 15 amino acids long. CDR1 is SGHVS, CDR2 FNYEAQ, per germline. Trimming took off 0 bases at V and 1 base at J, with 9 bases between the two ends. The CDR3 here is CASSLATLRNTEAFF. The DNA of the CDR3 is TGTGCCAGCAGCTTAGCGACACTGCGGAACACTGAAGCTTTCTTT.

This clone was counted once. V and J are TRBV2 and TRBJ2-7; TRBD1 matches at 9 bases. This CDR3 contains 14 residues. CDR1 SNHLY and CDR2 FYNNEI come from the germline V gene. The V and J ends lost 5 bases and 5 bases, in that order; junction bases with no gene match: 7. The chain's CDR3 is CASSPDRGENEQYF. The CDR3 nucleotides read TGTGCCAGCAGTCCGGACAGGGGAGAAAACGAGCAGTACTTC.

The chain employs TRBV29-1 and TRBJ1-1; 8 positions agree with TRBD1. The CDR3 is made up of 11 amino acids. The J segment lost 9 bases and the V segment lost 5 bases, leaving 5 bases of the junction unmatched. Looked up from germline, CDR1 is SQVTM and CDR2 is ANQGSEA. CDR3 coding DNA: TGCAGCGTTCCCAGGGGGCAACAAGCTTTCTTT. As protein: CSVPRGQQAFF.

CDR3 DNA sequence: TGTGCCAGCAGCAGGGGGGATGGTGGAGCGACTGAAGCTTTCTTT. The encoded protein is CASSRGDGGATEAFF. This chain links TRBV2 with TRBJ1-1; 7 bases map to TRBD1. The CDR3 covers 15 residues. CDR1 is SNHLY, CDR2 FYNNEI, per germline. J gave up 5 bases and V 6 bases, and 12 bases lay outside the gene matches.

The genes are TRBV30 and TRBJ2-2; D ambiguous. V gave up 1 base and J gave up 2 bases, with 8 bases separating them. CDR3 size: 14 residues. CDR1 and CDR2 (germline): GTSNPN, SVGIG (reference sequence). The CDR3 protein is CAWSGSPNTGELFF. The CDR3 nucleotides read TGTGCCTGGAGTGGCAGTCCCAACACCGGGGAGCTGTTTTTT.

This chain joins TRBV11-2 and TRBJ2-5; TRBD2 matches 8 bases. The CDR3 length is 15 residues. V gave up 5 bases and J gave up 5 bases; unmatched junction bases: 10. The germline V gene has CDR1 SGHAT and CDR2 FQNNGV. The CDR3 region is CASSQGPGGLETQYF. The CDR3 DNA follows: TGTGCCAGCAGCCAAGGACCGGGGGGGCTGGAGACCCAGTACTTC.

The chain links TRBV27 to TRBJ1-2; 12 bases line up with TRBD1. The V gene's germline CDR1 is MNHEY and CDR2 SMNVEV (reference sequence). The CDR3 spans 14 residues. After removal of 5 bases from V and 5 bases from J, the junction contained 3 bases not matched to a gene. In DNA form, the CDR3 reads TGTGCCAGCAGTGGGGACAGGGGGCTGTATGGCTACACCTTC. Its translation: CASSGDRGLYGYTF.

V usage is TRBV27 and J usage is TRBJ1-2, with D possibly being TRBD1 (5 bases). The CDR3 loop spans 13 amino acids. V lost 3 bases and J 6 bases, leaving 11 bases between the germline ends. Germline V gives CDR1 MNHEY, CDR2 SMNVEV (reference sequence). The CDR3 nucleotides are TGTGCCAGCAGTTTCAGGGTTGAGAATGGCTACACCTTC. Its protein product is CASSFRVENGYTF.

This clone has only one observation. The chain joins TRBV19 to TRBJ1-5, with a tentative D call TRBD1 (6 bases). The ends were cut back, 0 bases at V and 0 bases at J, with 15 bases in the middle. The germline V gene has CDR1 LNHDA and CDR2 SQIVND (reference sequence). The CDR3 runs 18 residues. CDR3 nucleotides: TGTGCCAGTAGTATAGAAGGGGGATGGGGAGTTAGCAATCAGCCCCAGCATTTT. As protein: CASSIEGGWGVSNQPQHF.

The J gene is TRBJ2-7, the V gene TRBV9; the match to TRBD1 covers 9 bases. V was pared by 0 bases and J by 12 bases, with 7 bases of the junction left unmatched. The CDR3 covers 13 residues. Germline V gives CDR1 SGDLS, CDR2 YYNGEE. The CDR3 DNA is TGTGCCAGCAGCGTAGGGGGACAGGGTCCCCCGTACTTC. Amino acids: CASSVGGQGPPYF.

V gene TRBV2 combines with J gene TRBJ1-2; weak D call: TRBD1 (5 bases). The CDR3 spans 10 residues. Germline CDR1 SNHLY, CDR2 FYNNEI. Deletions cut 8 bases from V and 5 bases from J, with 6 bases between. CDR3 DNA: TGTGCCAGCCAGGGATATGGCTACACCTTC. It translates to CASQGYGYTF.

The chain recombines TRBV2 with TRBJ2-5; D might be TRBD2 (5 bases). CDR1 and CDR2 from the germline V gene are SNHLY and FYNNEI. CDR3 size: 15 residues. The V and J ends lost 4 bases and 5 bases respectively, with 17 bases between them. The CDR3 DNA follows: TGTGCCAGCAGTGCATTAGCGCCCAAAGGGGAGACCCAGTACTTC. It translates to CASSALAPKGETQYF.

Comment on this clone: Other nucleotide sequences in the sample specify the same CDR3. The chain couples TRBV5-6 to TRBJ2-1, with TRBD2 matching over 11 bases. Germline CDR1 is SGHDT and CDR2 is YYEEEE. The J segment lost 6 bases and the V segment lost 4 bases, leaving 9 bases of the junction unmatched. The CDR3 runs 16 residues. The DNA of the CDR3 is TGTGCCAGCAGCCCTTTAGCGGGGGGGGCCGGCAATGAGCAGTTCTTC. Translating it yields CASSPLAGGAGNEQFF.